This TCR beta chain was sequenced during a study of blood T cell repertoires in COVID-19. Assignments of participants to cohorts depended upon their own reported clinical history. Here immunoSEQ multiplex PCR was the method, and the copy in TCRdb shows in-frame clones only, minus some. Of fewer than 500,000 clones listed, around 89% are singletons. Germline V gene sequence: CDR1 LGHDT, CDR2 YNNKEL (reference sequence). Trimming removed 5 bases at V and 2 bases at J, with 6 bases between. The CDR3 has 12 residues. V gene TRBV3-1 (or the pseudogene TRBV3-2) combines with J gene TRBJ1-1; unclear D gene. The source is a woman aged 25 to 39 with acute COVID-19. The material sequenced was PBMCs or T cells enriched from blood (not recorded which). CDR3 coding DNA: TGTGCCAGCAGCGGAGGTAACACTGAAGCTTTCTTT. Its protein product is CASSGGNTEAFF.